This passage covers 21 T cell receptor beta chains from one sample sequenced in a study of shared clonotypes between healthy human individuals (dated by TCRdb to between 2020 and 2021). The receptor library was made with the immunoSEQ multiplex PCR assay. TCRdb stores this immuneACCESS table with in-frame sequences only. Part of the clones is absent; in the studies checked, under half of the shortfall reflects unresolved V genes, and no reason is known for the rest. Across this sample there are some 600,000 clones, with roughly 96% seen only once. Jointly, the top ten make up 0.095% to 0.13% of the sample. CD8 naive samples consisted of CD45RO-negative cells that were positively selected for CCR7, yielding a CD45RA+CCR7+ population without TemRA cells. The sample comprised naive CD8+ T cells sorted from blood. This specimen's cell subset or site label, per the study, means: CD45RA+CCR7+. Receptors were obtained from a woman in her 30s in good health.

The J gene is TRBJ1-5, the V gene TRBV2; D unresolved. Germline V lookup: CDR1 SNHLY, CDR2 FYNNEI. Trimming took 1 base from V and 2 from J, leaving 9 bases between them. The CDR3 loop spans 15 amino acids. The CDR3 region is CASSEGRPGNQPQHF. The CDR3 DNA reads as TGTGCCAGCAGTGAAGGCAGACCAGGCAATCAGCCCCAGCATTTT.

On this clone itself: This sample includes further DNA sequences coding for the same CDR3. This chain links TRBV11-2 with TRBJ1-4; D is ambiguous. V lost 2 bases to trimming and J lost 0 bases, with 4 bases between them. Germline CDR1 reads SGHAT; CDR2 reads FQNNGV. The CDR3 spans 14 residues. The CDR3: CASSLTATNEKLFF. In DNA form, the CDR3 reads TGTGCCAGCAGCTTAACAGCAACTAATGAAAAACTGTTTTTT.

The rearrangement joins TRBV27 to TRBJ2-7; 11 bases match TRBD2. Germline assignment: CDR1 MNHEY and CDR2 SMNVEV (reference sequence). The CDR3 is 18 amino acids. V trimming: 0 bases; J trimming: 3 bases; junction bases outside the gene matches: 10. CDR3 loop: CASSLSIASGRTYYEQYF. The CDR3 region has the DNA TGTGCCAGCAGTTTATCGATTGCTAGCGGGAGGACATACTACGAGCAGTACTTC.

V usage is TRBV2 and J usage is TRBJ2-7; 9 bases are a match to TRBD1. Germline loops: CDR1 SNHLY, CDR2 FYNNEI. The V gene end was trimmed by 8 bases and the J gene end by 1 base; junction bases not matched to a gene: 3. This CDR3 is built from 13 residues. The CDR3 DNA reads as TGTGCCAGCCGACAGGGGGGTTCCTACGAGCAGTACTTC. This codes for CASRQGGSYEQYF.

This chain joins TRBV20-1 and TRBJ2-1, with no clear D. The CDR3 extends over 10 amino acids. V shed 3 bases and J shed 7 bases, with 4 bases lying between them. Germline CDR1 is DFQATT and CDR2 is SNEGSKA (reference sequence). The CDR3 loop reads CSASANEQFF. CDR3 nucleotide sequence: TGCAGTGCTAGTGCTAATGAGCAGTTCTTC.

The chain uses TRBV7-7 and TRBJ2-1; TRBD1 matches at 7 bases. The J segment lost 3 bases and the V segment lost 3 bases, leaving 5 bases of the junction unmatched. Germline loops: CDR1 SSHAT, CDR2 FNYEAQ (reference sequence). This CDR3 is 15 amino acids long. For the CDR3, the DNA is TGTGCCAGCAGCTTGGCGCAGGGGGACTACAATGAGCAGTTCTTC. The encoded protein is CASSLAQGDYNEQFF. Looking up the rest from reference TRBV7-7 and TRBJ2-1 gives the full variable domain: GAGVSQSPRYKVTKRGQDVTLRCDPISSHATLYWYQQALGQGPEFLTYFNYEAQPDKSGLPSDRFSAERPEGSISTLTIQRTEQRDSAMYRCASSLAQGDYNEQFFGPGTRLTVL.

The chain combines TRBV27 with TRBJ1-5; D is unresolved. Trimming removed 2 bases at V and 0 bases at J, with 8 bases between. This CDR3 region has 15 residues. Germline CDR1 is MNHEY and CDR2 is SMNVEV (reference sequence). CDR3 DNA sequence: TGTGCCAGCAGTTTAAGGTGGAATAGCAATCAGCCCCAGCATTTT. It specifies CASSLRWNSNQPQHF.

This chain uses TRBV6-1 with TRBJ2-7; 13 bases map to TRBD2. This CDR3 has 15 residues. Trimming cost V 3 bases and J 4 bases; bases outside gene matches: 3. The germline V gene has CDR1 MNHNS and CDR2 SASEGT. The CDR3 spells CASSEGTSGTYEQYF. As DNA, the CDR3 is TGTGCCAGCAGTGAGGGGACTAGCGGGACTTACGAGCAGTACTTC.

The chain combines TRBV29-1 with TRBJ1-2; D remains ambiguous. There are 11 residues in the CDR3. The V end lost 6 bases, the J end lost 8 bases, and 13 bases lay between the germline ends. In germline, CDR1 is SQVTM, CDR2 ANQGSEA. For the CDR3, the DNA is TGCAGCGTCGCGGACGTGAAGGGCTACACCTTC. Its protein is CSVADVKGYTF.

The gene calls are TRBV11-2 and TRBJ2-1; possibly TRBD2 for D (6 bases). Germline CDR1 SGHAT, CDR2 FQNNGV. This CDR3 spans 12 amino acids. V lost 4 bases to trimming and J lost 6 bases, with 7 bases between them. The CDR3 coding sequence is TGTGCCAGCAGCTCGGAGGGCAATGAGCAGTTCTTC. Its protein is CASSSEGNEQFF.

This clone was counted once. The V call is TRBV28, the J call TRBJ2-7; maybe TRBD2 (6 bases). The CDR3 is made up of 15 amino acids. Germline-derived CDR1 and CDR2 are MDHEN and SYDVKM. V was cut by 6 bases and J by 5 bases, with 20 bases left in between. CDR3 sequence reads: CASSETGGRSHEQYF. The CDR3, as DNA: TGTGCCAGCAGCGAGACGGGTGGGAGGAGCCACGAGCAGTACTTC.

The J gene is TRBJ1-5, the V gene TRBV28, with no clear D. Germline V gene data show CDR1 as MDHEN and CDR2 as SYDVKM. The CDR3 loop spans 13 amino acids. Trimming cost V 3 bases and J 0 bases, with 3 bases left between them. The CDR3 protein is CASSFYSNQPQHF. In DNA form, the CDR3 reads TGTGCCAGCAGTTTTTATAGCAATCAGCCCCAGCATTTT.

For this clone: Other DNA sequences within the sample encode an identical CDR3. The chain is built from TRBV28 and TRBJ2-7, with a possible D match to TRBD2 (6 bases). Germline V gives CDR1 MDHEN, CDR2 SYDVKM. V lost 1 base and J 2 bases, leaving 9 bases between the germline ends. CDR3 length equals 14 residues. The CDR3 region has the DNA TGTGCCAGCAGTTTATCCGGGAGTCCCTACGAGCAGTACTTC. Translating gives CASSLSGSPYEQYF.

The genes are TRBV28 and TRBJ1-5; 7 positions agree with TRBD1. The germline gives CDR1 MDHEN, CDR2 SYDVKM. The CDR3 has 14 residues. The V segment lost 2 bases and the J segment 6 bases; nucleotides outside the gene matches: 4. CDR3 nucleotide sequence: TGTGCCAGCAGTTTACGAGGGGGCGGTCAGCCCCAGCATTTT. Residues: CASSLRGGGQPQHF.

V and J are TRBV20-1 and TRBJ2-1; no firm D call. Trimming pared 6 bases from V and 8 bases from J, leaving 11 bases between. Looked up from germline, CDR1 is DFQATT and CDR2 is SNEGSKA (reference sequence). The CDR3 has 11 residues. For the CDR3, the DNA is TGCAGTGCGATGGAGCTGCATGAGCAGTTCTTC. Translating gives CSAMELHEQFF.

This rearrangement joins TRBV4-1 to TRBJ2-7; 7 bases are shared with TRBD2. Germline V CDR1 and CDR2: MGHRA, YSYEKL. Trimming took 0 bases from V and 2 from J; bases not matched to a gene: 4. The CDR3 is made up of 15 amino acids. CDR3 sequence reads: CASSQDTGTTYEQYF. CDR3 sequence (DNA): TGCGCCAGCAGCCAAGACACCGGGACTACCTACGAGCAGTACTTC.

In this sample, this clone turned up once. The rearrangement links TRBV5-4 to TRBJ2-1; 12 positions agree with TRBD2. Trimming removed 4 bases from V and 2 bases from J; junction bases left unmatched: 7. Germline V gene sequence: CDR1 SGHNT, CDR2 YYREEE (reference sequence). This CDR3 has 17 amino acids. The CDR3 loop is CASSHRLAGDPYNEQFF. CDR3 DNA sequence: TGTGCCAGCAGCCACCGACTAGCGGGAGACCCCTACAATGAGCAGTTCTTC. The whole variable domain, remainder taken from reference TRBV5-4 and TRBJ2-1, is ETGVTQSPTHLIKTRGQQVTLRCSSQSGHNTVSWYQQALGQGPQFIFQYYREEENGRGNFPPRFSGLQFPNYSSELNVNALELDDSALYLCASSHRLAGDPYNEQFFGPGTRLTVL.

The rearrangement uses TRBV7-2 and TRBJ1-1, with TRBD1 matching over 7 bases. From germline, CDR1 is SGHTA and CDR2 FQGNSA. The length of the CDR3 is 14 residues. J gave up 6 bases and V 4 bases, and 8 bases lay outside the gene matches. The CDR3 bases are TGTGCCAGCAGCTGGGGACAGACGTATCCTGAAGCTTTCTTT. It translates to CASSWGQTYPEAFF.

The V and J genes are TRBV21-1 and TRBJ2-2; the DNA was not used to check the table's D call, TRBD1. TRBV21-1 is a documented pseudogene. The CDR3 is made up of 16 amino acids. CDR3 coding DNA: TGTGCCAGCAGCAAATGGGGACAGCCGAACACCGGGGAGCTGTTTTTT. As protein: CASSKWGQPNTGELFF.

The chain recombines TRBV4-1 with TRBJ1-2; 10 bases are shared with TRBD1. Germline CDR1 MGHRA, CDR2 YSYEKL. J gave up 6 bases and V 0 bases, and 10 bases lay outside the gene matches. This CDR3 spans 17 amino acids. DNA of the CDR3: TGCGCCAGCAGCCAAGATACTTCGGACAGGGGGACCCATGGCTACACCTTC. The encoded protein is CASSQDTSDRGTHGYTF.

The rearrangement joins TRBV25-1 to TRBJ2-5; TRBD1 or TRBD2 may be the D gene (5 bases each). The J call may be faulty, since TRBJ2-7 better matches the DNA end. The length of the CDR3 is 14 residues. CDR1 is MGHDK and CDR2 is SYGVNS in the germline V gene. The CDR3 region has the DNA TGTGCCAGCAGTGAATGGGACGGACTCTACGAGCAGTACTTC. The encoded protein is CASSEWDGLYEQYF.